This is a list of T cell receptor beta chains from one sample in a study of blood T cells in healthy people across ages. TCRdb fed the 5' RACE reads into MiXCR, producing one record per CDR3 protein. The sample yields some 750,000 distinct CDR3 sequences, about 24% seen once. The specimen was blood. These TCRs come from a man between 70 and 80 years old in good health. CDR3s include the opening cysteine and the closing phenylalanine or tryptophan. D genes are given only for firm matches. Not every row has a clone size; where given, it reads once, few, many or a size class.

d_call,j_call,v_call,clone_size,cdr3_aa,cdr3_nt
TRBD2,TRBJ2-3,TRBV4-3,few,CASSRLAGVRDTQYF,TGCGCCAGCAGTCGACTAGCGGGAGTCCGGGATACGCAGTATTTT
-,TRBJ2-3,TRBV4-1,many,CASSQDPGVVLDTQYF,TGCGCCAGCAGCCAAGATCCAGGAGTTGTTTTGGATACGCAGTATTTT
-,TRBJ1-1,TRBV20-1,many,CSARRGPRGNTEAFF,TGCAGTGCCCGGAGAGGCCCCAGGGGGAACACTGAAGCTTTCTTT
-,TRBJ2-3,TRBV12-3/TRBV12-4,few,CASSFGAVRSTDTQYF,TGTGCCAGCAGTTTTGGGGCGGTCCGCTCCACAGATACGCAGTATTTT
TRBD2,TRBJ2-7,TRBV3-1,-,CASSLGHTGGIEQYF,TGTGCCAGCAGCCTGGGACATACGGGGGGGATCGAGCAGTACTTC
-,TRBJ2-1,TRBV12-3/TRBV12-4,-,CASSDSIRAYNEQFF,TGTGCCAGCAGTGATAGCATCCGGGCCTACAATGAGCAGTTCTTC
-,TRBJ2-7,TRBV20-1,-,CRSNYEQYF,TGCAGGTCGAACTACGAGCAGTACTTC
-,TRBJ1-3,TRBV4-1,-,CASSQDSRNTIYF,TGCGCCAGCAGCCAAGATTCGAGAAACACCATATATTTT
TRBD2,TRBJ2-4,TRBV2,-,CASSPQLAGGINIQYF,TGTGCCAGCAGCCCTCAACTAGCGGGAGGCATAAACATTCAGTACTTC
-,TRBJ1-5,TRBV12-3/TRBV12-4,-,CASTSGVSNQPQHF,TGTGCCAGCACCTCGGGCGTTAGCAATCAGCCCCAGCATTTT
-,TRBJ1-4,TRBV6-5,-,CASRRQAGHEKLFF,TGTGCCAGCAGACGACAGGCGGGACATGAAAAACTGTTTTTT
-,TRBJ2-6,TRBV6-6,-,CASMSRDPGANVLTF,TGTGCCAGCATGTCCCGCGACCCTGGGGCCAACGTCCTGACTTTC
TRBD1,TRBJ1-3,TRBV7-9,few,CASSLGTGRTIYF,TGTGCCAGCAGCTTAGGGACAGGACGAACCATATATTTT
TRBD1,TRBJ2-6,TRBV12-3/TRBV12-4,many,CASSPRGQGIYAGANVLTF,TGTGCCAGCAGTCCTAGGGGACAGGGAATTTATGCTGGGGCCAACGTCCTGACTTTC
-,TRBJ2-5,TRBV14,-,CASSPGIGQYF,TGTGCCAGCAGCCCAGGAATTGGCCAGTACTTC
-,TRBJ1-2,TRBV20-1,-,CSAPGRTNYGYTF,TGCAGTGCCCCGGGACGGACTAACTATGGCTACACCTTC
-,TRBJ1-2,TRBV27,few,CASSPRDGTNYGYTF,TGTGCCAGCAGTCCGAGGGACGGAACTAACTATGGCTACACCTTC
-,TRBJ2-1,TRBV20-1,few,CSALLTARYNEQFF,TGCAGTGCCCTACTGACAGCGAGGTACAATGAGCAGTTCTTC
-,TRBJ2-5,TRBV6-1,-,CASSPRQDRGTQYF,TGTGCCAGCAGTCCCCGTCAGGACCGGGGGACCCAGTACTTC
-,TRBJ1-2,TRBV7-9,-,CASSFGGTNYGYTF,TGTGCCAGCAGCTTCGGGGGCACCAACTATGGCTACACCTTC
-,TRBJ2-5,TRBV5-1,-,CASSLSRARGETQYF,TGCGCCAGCAGCTTGTCACGGGCTCGAGGGGAGACCCAGTACTTC
TRBD1,TRBJ1-5,TRBV3-1,few,CASSGTGGRQPQHF,TGTGCCAGCAGCGGTACAGGGGGCCGGCAGCCCCAGCATTTT
TRBD2,TRBJ2-4,TRBV20-1,few,CSAPDGGGRNIQYF,TGCAGTGCCCCGGATGGCGGGGGGCGGAACATTCAGTACTTC
TRBD1,TRBJ1-2,TRBV5-5,-,CASSLYGTAYGYTF,TGTGCCAGCAGCTTGTACGGGACAGCCTATGGCTACACCTTC
-,TRBJ2-6,TRBV4-3,-,CASSQVGWETVVGGANVLTF,TGCGCCAGCAGCCAAGTGGGTTGGGAGACGGTAGTTGGAGGGGCCAACGTCCTGACTTTC
TRBD1,TRBJ2-4,TRBV5-1,few,CASSLGPRQGPKNIQYF,TGCGCCAGCAGCTTGGGTCCCCGACAGGGACCCAAAAACATTCAGTACTTC
TRBD2,TRBJ2-3,TRBV12-3/TRBV12-4,-,CASSFTSGSTDAQYF,TGTGCCAGCAGCTTTACTAGCGGCAGCACAGATGCGCAGTATTTT
TRBD2,TRBJ2-4,TRBV4-3,few,CASSQDRIAAGVGNIQYF,TGCGCCAGCAGCCAAGATAGGATAGCAGCGGGAGTTGGGAACATTCAGTACTTC
-,TRBJ2-1,TRBV14,-,CASTSADNEQFF,TGTGCCAGCACTTCGGCGGACAATGAGCAGTTCTTC
-,TRBJ2-3,TRBV6-5,-,CASRTTGTDTQYF,TGTGCCAGCAGAACGACGGGGACCGATACGCAGTATTTT
-,TRBJ2-1,TRBV28,-,CASSLPDNEQFF,TGTGCCAGCAGTTTGCCAGACAATGAGCAGTTCTTC
TRBD1,TRBJ2-7,TRBV12-3/TRBV12-4,-,CASSPDRGRGYEQYF,TGTGCCAGCAGCCCCGACAGGGGGCGAGGGTACGAGCAGTACTTC
-,TRBJ2-5,TRBV4-3,-,CASSQGSGLFETQYF,TGCGCCAGCAGCCAAGGGTCCGGGTTGTTTGAGACCCAGTACTTC
-,TRBJ1-5,TRBV12-3/TRBV12-4,few,CASARSRSNQPQHF,TGTGCCAGCGCGAGGAGCCGGAGCAATCAGCCCCAGCATTTT
-,TRBJ1-3,TRBV20-1,-,CSARTDGNTIYF,TGCAGTGCGAGGACAGACGGAAACACCATATATTTT
TRBD2,TRBJ2-3,TRBV20-1,few,CSASGTSGRADTQYF,TGCAGTGCTTCCGGGACTAGCGGGAGGGCAGATACGCAGTATTTT
-,TRBJ2-4,TRBV11-2,few,CASSSPYTLGKNIQYF,TGTGCCAGCAGCTCTCCATACACCCTCGGCAAAAACATTCAGTACTTC
TRBD2,TRBJ2-1,TRBV20-1,few,CSAPTSGRWNEQFF,TGCAGTGCGCCAACTAGCGGGAGGTGGAATGAGCAGTTCTTC
-,TRBJ1-4,TRBV6-1,-,CASTRERTNETLFF,TGTGCCAGCACTAGAGAGAGGACTAATGAAACACTGTTTTTT
-,TRBJ1-3,TRBV10-2,-,CASSEGWSSGNTIYF,TGCGCCAGCAGTGAGGGGTGGAGCTCTGGAAACACCATATATTTT
-,TRBJ2-7,TRBV15,few,CATSRGSEFRSYEQYF,TGTGCCACCAGCAGAGGTTCCGAGTTTCGCTCCTACGAGCAGTACTTC
-,TRBJ1-3,TRBV5-5,few,CASDSSRVSGNTIYF,TGTGCCAGCGACAGCTCGAGGGTCTCTGGAAACACCATATATTTT
-,TRBJ1-1,TRBV5-1,few,CASSNRDRSRNTEAFF,TGCGCCAGCAGCAACCGGGACCGCAGCCGGAACACTGAAGCTTTCTTT